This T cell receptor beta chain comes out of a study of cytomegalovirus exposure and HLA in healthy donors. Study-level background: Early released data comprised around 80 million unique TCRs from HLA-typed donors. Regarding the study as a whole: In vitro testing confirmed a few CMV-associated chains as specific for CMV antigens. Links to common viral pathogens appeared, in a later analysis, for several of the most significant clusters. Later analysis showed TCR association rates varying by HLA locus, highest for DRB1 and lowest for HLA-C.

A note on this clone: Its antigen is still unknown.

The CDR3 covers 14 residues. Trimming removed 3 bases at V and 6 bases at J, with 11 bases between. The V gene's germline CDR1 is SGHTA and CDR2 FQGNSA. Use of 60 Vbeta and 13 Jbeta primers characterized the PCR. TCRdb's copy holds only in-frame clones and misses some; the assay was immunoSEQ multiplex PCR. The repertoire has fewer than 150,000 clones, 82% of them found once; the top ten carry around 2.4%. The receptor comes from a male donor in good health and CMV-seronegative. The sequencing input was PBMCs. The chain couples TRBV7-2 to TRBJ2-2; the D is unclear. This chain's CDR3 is CASSFMGRSGELFF. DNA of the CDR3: TGTGCCAGCAGCTTTATGGGCCGTTCCGGGGAGCTGTTTTTT.